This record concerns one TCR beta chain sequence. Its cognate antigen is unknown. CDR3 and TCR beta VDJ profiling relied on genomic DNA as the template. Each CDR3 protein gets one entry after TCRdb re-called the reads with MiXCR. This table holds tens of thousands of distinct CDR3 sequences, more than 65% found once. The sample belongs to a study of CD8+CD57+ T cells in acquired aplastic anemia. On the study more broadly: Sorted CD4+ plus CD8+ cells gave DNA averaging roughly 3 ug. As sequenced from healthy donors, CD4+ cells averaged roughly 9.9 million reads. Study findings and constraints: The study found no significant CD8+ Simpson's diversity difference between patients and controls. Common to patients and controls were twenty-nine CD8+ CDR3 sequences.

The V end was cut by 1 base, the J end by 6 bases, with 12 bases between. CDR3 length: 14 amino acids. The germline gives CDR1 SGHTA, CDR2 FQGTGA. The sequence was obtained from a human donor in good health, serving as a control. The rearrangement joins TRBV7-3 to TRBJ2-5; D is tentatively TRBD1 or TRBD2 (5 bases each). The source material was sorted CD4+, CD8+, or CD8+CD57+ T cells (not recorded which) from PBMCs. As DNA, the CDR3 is TGTGCCAGCAGCTTAAGCAGAGAGGGGAAGACCCAGTACTTC. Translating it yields CASSLSREGKTQYF.